This TCR beta chain is from a study of a mutant IDH1 vaccine in newly diagnosed glioma (dated by TCRdb to the early 2020s). Study-level background: Of the roughly 31 treated patients, roughly 60% were male and about 40% were female, and the mean age was 40.4 years. Before enrollment, patients had received standard therapy of radiotherapy alone, temozolomide alone, or radiochemotherapy with temozolomide; most received the combination. Peripheral blood samples were drawn at six visits, namely V03 (baseline), V05, V07, V10, V12 and V13. For exploratory analyses, 25 to 30 treated patients had longitudinal TCRB deep sequencing done wherever samples were available.

This specimen's time point label, per the study, means: baseline, week 1 (first vaccination visit). In light of the paper, this sample's treatment or condition label describes: pre-vaccination baseline after standard-of-care therapy. Newly diagnosed WHO grade 3 or 4 IDH1-mutant astrocytomas showing loss of nuclear ATRX were present in the donors. The samples were drawn from NOA16, a multicentre, single-arm, open-label phase I trial in Germany that tested a mutant IDH1 peptide vaccine in humans for the first time. For immunogenicity testing, the blood drawn at visit V03 was used as the baseline sample. Genomic DNA for TCRB sequencing was isolated from EDTA blood with the DNeasy Blood and Tissue Kit. Looking up the germline V gene yields CDR1 SGHDT and CDR2 YYEEEE. Clipping removes 0 bases from V and 6 bases from J, with 11 as the unmatched junction base count. The CDR3 goes from the cysteine to the phenylalanine over 16 residues. The DNA shown is the 48-base CDR3, in frame from base 1.

What the study reported, not specific to this receptor: PBMC samples for TCRB deep sequencing were selected based on availability. It was noted by the authors that analyses of patient blood samples could not be reproduced owing to sample limitations. Immune responses induced by the vaccine were seen in more than 85% of patients across multiple MHC alleles. Pseudoprogression seemed to be unrelated to changes in the top peripheral T cell clonotypes found by TCRB sequencing.

With regard to this clone: The antigen it recognizes is unknown. Nothing much larger sits one base from this clone, and base qualities are not available.

Receptor libraries were prepared by the immunoSEQ multiplex PCR assay. Following the manufacturer's protocol, the hsTCRB Kit was used to amplify rearranged TCR beta chain sequences. An Illumina MiSeq was used to sequence the TCRB libraries. Turning to the authors' computational methods: The proprietary platform of the kit vendor was used for demultiplexing, trimming and gene mapping. This immuneACCESS table, as held by TCRdb, lists in-frame sequences with V and J called but not all clones. Of the missing ones, under half trace to an unresolved V gene in checked studies; the others have no known cause. D and trimming were read from the DNA, whereas the V and J calls and clone size are those reported in that table. This sample comprises approximately 16,000 clones, 95% to 96% of them detected only once. Together, the top ten hold roughly 3.7% of the sample.

The material was peripheral blood mononuclear cells (PBMCs), obtained from a glioma patient treated with radiotherapy, temozolomide or both. The V and J segments used are TRBV5-6 and TRBJ2-7, with 8 middle bases fitting TRBD1. This sequence was found in a woman between 18 and 29 years old with glioma. Some clones in this sample may be carry-over from other donors' samples. CDR3 protein: CASSLGGGDRGLEQYF. The nucleotide sequence reads TGTGCCAGCAGCTTGGGTGGGGGAGACAGGGGCCTCGAGCAGTACTTC.